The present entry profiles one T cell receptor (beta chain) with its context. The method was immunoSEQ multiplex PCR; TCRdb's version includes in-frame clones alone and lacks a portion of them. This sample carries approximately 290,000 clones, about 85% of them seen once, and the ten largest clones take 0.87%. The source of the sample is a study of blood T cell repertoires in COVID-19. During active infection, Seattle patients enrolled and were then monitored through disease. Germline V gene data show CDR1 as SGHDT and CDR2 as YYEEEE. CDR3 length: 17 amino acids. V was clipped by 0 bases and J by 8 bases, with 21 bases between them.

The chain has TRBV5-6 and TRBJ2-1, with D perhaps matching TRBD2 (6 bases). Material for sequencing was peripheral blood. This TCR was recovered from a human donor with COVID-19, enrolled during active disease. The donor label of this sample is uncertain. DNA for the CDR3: TGTGCCAGCAGCTTGGGACCCCCGGAGCGGGCCCGCCATGAGCAGTTCTTC. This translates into CASSLGPPERARHEQFF.